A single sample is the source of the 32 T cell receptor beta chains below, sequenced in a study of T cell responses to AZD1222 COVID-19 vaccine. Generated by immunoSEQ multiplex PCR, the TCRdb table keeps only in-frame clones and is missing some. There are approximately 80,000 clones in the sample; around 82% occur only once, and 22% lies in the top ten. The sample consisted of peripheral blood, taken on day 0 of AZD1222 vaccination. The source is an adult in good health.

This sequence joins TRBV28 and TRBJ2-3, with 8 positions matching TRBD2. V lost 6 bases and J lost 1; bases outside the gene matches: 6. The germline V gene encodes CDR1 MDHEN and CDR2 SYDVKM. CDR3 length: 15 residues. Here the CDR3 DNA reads TGTGCCAGCAGCTTAGCGGGGTCTGGCACAGATACGCAGTATTTT. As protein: CASSLAGSGTDTQYF.

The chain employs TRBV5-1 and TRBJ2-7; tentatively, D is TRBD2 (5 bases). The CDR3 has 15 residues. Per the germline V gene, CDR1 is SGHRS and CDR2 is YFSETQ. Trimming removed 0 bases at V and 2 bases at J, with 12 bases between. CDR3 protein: CASSLESGNPYEQYF. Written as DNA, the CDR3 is TGCGCCAGCAGCTTGGAGAGCGGAAACCCCTACGAGCAGTACTTC.

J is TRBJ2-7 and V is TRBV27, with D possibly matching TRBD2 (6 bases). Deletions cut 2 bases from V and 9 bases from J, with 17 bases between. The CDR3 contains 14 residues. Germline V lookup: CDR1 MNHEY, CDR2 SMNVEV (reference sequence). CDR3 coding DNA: TGTGCCAGCAGTTTAGAACCTAGGCGGGGTCCGCAGTACTTC. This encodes CASSLEPRRGPQYF.

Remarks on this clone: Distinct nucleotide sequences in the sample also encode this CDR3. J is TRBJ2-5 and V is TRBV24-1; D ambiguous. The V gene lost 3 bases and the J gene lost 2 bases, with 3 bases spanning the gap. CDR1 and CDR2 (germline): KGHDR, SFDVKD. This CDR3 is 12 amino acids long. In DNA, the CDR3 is TGTGCCACCAGTGATGGTCAAGAGACCCAGTACTTC. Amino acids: CATSDGQETQYF.

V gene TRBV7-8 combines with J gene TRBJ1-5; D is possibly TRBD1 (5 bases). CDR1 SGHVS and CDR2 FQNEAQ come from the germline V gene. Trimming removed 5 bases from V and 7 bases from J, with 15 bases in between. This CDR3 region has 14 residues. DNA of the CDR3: TGTGCCAGCAGCGAGTCAGGGATGAAGCAGCCCCAGCATTTT. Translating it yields CASSESGMKQPQHF.

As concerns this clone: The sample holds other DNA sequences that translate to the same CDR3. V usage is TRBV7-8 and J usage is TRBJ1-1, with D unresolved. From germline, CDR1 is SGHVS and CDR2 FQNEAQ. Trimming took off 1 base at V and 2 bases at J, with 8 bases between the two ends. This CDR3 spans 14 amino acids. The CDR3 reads CASSLGTANTEAFF. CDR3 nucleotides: TGTGCCAGCAGCTTAGGGACGGCTAACACTGAAGCTTTCTTT.

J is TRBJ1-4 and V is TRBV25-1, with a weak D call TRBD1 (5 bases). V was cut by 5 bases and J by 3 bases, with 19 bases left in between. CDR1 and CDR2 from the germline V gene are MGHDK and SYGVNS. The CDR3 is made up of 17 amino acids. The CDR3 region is CASSTPRSLGANEKLFF. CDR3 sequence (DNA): TGTGCCAGCAGTACTCCTCGAAGTCTAGGGGCTAATGAAAAACTGTTTTTT.

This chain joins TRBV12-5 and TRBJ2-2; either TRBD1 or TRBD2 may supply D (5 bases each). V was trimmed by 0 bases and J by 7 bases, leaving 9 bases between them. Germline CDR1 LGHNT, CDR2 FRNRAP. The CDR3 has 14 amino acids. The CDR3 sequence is CASGLVGESGELFF. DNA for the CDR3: TGTGCTAGTGGTTTGGTGGGGGAGAGCGGGGAGCTGTTTTTT. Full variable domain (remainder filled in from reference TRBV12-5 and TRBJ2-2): DARVTQTPRHKVTEMGQEVTMRCQPILGHNTVFWYRQTMMQGLELLAYFRNRAPLDDSGMPKDRFSAEMPDATLATLKIQPSEPRDSAVYFCASGLVGESGELFFGEGSRLTVL.

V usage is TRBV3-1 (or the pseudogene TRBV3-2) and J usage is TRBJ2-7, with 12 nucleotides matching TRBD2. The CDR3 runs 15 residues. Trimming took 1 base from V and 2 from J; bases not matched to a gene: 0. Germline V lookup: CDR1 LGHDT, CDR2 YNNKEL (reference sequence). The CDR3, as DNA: TGTGCCAGCAGCCAAGCTAGCGGGAGGGCCTACGAGCAGTACTTC. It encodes CASSQASGRAYEQYF.

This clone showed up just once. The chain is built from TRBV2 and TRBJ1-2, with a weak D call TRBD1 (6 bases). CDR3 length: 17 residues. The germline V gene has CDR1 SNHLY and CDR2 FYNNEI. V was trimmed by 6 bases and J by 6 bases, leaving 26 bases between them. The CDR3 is CASRHNPGVWPYDGYTF. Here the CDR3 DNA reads TGTGCCAGCAGACACAATCCAGGGGTATGGCCCTATGATGGCTACACCTTC.

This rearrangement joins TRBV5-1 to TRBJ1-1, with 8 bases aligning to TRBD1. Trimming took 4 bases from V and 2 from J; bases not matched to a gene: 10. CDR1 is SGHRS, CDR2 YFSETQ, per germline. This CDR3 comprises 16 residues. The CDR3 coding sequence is TGCGCCAGCAGCCTAAACCCGCAGGGGGCTAACACTGAAGCTTTCTTT. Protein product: CASSLNPQGANTEAFF. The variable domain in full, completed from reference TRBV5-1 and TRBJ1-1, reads KAGVTQTPRYLIKTRGQQVTLSCSPISGHRSVSWYQQTPGQGLQFLFEYFSETQRNKGNFPGRFSGRQFSNSRSEMNVSTLELGDSALYLCASSLNPQGANTEAFFGQGTRLTVV.

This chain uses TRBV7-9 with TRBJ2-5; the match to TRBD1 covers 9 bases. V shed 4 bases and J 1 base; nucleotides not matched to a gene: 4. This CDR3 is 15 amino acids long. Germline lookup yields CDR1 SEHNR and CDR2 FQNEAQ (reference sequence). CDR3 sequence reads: CASSSRTGAQETQYF. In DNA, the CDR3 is TGTGCCAGCAGCTCCCGGACAGGGGCCCAAGAGACCCAGTACTTC.

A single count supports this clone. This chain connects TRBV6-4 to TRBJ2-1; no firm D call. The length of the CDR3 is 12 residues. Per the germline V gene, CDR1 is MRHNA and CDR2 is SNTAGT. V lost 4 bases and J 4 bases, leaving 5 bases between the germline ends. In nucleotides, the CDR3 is TGTGCCAGCAGTGGGGTTTACAATGAGCAGTTCTTC. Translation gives CASSGVYNEQFF.

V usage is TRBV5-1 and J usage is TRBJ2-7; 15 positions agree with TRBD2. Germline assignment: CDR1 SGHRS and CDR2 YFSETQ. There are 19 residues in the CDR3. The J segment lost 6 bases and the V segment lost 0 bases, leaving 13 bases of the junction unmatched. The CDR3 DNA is TGCGCCAGCAGCTTGGCCGGACGTAGGACTAGCGGGAGGGCCGTCGAGCAGTACTTC. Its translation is CASSLAGRRTSGRAVEQYF. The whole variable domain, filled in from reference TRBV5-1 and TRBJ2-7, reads KAGVTQTPRYLIKTRGQQVTLSCSPISGHRSVSWYQQTPGQGLQFLFEYFSETQRNKGNFPGRFSGRQFSNSRSEMNVSTLELGDSALYLCASSLAGRRTSGRAVEQYFGPGTRLTVT.

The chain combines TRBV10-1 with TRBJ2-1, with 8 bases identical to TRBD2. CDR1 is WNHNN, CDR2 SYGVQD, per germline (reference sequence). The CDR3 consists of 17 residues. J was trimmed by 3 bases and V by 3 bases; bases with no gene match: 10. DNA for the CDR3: TGCGCCAGCAGTGATGATAGCGGGGAGCGTTTCTACAATGAGCAGTTCTTC. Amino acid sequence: CASSDDSGERFYNEQFF.

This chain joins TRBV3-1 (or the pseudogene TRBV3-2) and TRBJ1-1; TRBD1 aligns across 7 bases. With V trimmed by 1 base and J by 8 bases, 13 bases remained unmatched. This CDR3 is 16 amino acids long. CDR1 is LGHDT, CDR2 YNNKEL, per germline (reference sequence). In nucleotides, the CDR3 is TGTGCCAGCAGCCAAGCGGTTTTAAGGGGGCCCTTGGAAGCTTTCTTT. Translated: CASSQAVLRGPLEAFF.

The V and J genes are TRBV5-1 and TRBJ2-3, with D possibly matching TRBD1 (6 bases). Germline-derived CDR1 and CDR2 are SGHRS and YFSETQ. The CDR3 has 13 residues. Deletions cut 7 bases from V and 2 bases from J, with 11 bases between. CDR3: CASHRAPTDTQYF. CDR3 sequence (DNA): TGCGCCAGCCACAGGGCGCCCACAGATACGCAGTATTTT.

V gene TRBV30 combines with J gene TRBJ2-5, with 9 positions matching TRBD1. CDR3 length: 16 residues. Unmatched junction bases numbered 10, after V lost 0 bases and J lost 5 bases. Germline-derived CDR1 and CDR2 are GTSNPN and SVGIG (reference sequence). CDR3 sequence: CAWSVLFDRGAETQYF. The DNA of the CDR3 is TGTGCCTGGAGTGTATTGTTTGACAGGGGGGCCGAGACCCAGTACTTC.

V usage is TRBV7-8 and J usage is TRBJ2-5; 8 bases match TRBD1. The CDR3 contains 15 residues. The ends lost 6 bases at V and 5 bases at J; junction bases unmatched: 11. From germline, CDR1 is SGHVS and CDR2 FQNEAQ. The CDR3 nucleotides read TGTGCCAGCAGGACCATCCGACAGGGGACTGAGACCCAGTACTTC. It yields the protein CASRTIRQGTETQYF.

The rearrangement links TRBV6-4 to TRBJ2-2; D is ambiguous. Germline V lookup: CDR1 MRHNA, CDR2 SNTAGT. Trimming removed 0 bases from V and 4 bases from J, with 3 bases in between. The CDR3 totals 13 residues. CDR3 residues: CASSDSGTGELFF. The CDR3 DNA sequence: TGTGCCAGCAGTGACTCAGGCACCGGGGAGCTGTTTTTT.

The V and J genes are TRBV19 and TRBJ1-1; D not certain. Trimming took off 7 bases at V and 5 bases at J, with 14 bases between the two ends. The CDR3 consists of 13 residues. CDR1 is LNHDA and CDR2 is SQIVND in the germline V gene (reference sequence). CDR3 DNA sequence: TGTGCCAGTAAAAGGACCGTGGTGACTGAAGCTTTCTTT. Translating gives CASKRTVVTEAFF.

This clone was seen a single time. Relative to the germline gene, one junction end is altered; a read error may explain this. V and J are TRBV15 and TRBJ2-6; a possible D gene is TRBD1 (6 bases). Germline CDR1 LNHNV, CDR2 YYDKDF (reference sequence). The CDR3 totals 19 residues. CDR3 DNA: TGTGCCACCAGCGGAGAGCCGGGACAAGGATTCTCTGGGGCCAACGTCCTGACTTTC. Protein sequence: CATSGEPGQGFSGANVLTF. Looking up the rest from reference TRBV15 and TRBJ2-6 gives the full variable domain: DAMVIQNPRYQVTQFGKPVTLSCSQTLNHNVMYWYQQKSSQAPKLLFHYYDKDFNNEADTPDNFQSRRPNTSFCFLDIRSPGLGDTAMYLCATSGEPGQGFSGANVLTFGAGSRLTVL.

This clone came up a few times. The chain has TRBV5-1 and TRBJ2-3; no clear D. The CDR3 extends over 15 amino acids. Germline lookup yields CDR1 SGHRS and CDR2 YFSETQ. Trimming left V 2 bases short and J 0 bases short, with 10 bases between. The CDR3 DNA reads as TGCGCCAGCAGCTTAATACAGATGAGCACAGATACGCAGTATTTT. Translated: CASSLIQMSTDTQYF.

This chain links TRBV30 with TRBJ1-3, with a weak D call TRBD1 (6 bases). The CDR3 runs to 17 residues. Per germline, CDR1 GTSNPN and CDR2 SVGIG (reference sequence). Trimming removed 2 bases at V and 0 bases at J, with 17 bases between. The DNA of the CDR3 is TGTGCCTGGAGTCGATCGGACAGCACCCTCTCTGGAAACACCATATATTTT. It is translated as CAWSRSDSTLSGNTIYF. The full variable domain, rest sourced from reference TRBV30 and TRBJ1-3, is SQTIHQWPATLVQPVGSPLSLECTVEGTSNPNLYWYRQAAGRGLQLLFYSVGIGQISSEVPQNLSASRPQDRQFILSSKKLLLSDSGFYLCAWSRSDSTLSGNTIYFGEGSWLTVV.

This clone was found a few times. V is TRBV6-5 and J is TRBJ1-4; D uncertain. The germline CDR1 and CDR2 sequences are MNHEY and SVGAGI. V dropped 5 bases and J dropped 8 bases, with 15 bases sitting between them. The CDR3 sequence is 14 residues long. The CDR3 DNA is TGTGCCAGCAGTCCCTCGCGGCGTGGGGAAAAACTGTTTTTT. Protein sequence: CASSPSRRGEKLFF.

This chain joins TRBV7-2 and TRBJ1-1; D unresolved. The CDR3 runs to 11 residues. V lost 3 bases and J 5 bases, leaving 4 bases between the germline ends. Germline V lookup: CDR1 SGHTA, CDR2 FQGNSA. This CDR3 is CASSFRTEAFF. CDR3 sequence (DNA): TGTGCCAGCAGCTTCAGGACTGAAGCTTTCTTT.

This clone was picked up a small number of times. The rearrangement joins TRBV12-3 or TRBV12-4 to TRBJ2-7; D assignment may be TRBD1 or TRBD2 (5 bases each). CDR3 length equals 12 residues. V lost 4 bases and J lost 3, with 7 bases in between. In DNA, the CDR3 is TGTGCCAGCAGTTGGGACGTCTACGAGCAGTACTTC. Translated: CASSWDVYEQYF.

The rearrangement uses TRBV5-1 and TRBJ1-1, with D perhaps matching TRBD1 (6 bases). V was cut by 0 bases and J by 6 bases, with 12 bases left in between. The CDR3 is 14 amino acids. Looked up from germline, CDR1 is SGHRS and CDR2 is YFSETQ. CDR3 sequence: CASSLVPGASEAFF. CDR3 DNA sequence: TGCGCCAGCAGCTTGGTCCCGGGGGCCTCTGAAGCTTTCTTT.

The CDR3 DNA sequence: TGTGCCAGTAGTATCTATAGCGGGAGTAGCAATGAGCAGTTCTTC. Translated: CASSIYSGSSNEQFF. The chain recombines TRBV19 with TRBJ2-1; 9 bases align to TRBD2. CDR1 is LNHDA, CDR2 SQIVND, per germline (reference sequence). The CDR3 totals 15 residues. The ends lost 3 bases at V and 6 bases at J; junction bases unmatched: 6.

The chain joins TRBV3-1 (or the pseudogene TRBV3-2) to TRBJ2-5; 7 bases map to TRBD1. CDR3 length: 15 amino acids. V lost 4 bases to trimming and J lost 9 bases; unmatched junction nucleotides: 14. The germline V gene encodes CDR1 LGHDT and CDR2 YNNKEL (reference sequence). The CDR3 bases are TGTGCCAGCAGCCCACGGACAGGCCAATCGGTTGCCCAGTACTTC. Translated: CASSPRTGQSVAQYF.

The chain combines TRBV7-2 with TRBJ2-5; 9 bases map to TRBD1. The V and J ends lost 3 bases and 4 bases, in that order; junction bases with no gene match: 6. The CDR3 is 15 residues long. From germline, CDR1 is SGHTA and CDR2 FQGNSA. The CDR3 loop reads CASSFSRTGAETQYF. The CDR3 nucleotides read TGTGCCAGCAGCTTTTCAAGGACAGGGGCAGAGACCCAGTACTTC.

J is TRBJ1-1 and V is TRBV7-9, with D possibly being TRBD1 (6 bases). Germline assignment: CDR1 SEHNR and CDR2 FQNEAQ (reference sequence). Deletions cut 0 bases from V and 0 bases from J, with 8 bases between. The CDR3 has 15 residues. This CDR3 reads CASSLAAGVNTEAFF. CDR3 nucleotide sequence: TGTGCCAGCAGCTTAGCGGCAGGGGTGAACACTGAAGCTTTCTTT. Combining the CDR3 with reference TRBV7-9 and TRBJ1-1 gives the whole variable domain DTGVSQNPRHKITKRGQNVTFRCDPISEHNRLYWYRQTLGQGPEFLTYFQNEAQLEKSRLLSDRFSAERPKGSFSTLEIQRTEQGDSAMYLCASSLAAGVNTEAFFGQGTRLTVV.